The next 9 T cell receptor beta chains were all read from a single sample in a study of T cells in narcolepsy. Only in-frame clones appear in the TCRdb table, and some are missing; sequencing was by immunoSEQ multiplex PCR. Here the sample spans 25,000 to 35,000 clones, 79% being singletons. The sample comprised memory (CD45RA-) CD4+ T cells from blood. All receptors derive from a human donor in good health.

This clone was observed a single time. The chain has TRBV15 and TRBJ2-5, with TRBD2 as a possible D gene (6 bases). Germline assignment: CDR1 LNHNV and CDR2 YYDKDF (reference sequence). The CDR3 consists of 16 residues. V shed 0 bases and J shed 4 bases, with 15 bases lying between them. DNA for the CDR3: TGTGCCACCAGCAGAGATGGTGGAGGGAGGACAGAGACCCAGTACTTC. This gives the protein CATSRDGGGRTETQYF.

The V and J genes are TRBV6-5 and TRBJ1-4, with 11 bases lining up with TRBD1. The CDR3 spans 13 residues. The ends lost 6 bases at V and 11 bases at J; junction bases unmatched: 5. Germline CDR1 MNHEY, CDR2 SVGAGI. As DNA, the CDR3 is TGTGCCAGCAGCCTGAGGACAGGGGGCAAACTGTTTTTT. Its protein is CASSLRTGGKLFF.

This chain uses TRBV28 with TRBJ2-7, with 9 nucleotides matching TRBD2. From germline, CDR1 is MDHEN and CDR2 SYDVKM. With 6 bases clipped from V and 3 bases from J, the junction kept 9 bases outside the gene matches. The CDR3 spans 15 residues. Here the CDR3 DNA reads TGTGCCAGCAGCTCTAGCGGGGTAACCTTCTACGAGCAGTACTTC. It codes for CASSSSGVTFYEQYF.

This clone was recorded a few times. The chain combines TRBV7-9 with TRBJ2-3, with D possibly matching TRBD2 (6 bases). The CDR3 consists of 14 residues. Trimming removed 3 bases from V and 5 bases from J, with 12 bases in between. Germline CDR1 SEHNR, CDR2 FQNEAQ (reference sequence). The DNA of the CDR3 is TGTGCCAGCAGCTTCAAGGGACTTGGAGATACGCAGTATTTT. It encodes CASSFKGLGDTQYF.

This clone was seen a single time. The chain combines TRBV18 with TRBJ2-1; tentative D call: TRBD1 (5 bases). The CDR3 is made up of 15 amino acids. CDR1 is KGHSH, CDR2 LQKENI, per germline. V was clipped by 8 bases and J by 9 bases, with 23 bases between them. CDR3 sequence (DNA): TGTGCCAGCACTCAGGGCAGGGTAGAGGCTAGTGAGCAGTTCTTC. The encoded protein is CASTQGRVEASEQFF. The whole variable domain, remainder taken from reference TRBV18 and TRBJ2-1, is NAGVMQNPRHLVRRRGQEARLRCSPMKGHSHVYWYRQLPEEGLKFMVYLQKENIIDESGMPKERFSAEFPKEGPSILRIQQVVRGDSAAYFCASTQGRVEASEQFFGPGTRLTVL.

A word on this clone: Distinct nucleotide sequences in the sample also encode this CDR3. This sequence joins TRBV4-1 and TRBJ2-1, with D possibly TRBD1 on 6 matching bases. Per the germline V gene, CDR1 is MGHRA and CDR2 is YSYEKL. The V and J ends lost 4 bases and 2 bases respectively, with 18 bases between them. This CDR3 is 17 amino acids long. For the CDR3, the DNA is TGCGCCAGCAGCCGGGGGCAGGTTTTAATTACCTACAATGAGCAGTTCTTC. Its translation is CASSRGQVLITYNEQFF.

The chain carries TRBV7-6 and TRBJ1-1; D remains unclear. Trimming removed 6 bases at V and 2 bases at J, with 10 bases between. The length of the CDR3 is 13 residues. Per germline, CDR1 SGHVS and CDR2 FNYEAQ. CDR3 protein: CASRPRGNTEAFF. The CDR3 DNA follows: TGTGCCAGCAGACCCCGGGGTAACACTGAAGCTTTCTTT.

The J gene is TRBJ1-1, the V gene TRBV19; weak D call: TRBD1 (5 bases). The germline V gene has CDR1 LNHDA and CDR2 SQIVND (reference sequence). The ends were cut back, 3 bases at V and 2 bases at J, with 10 bases in the middle. The CDR3 extends over 14 amino acids. The CDR3: CASSISGFNTEAFF. In DNA form, the CDR3 reads TGTGCCAGTAGTATTTCAGGGTTCAACACTGAAGCTTTCTTT.

This rearrangement joins TRBV7-2 to TRBJ1-3; the match to TRBD1 covers 12 bases. The V segment lost 4 bases and the J segment 4 bases; nucleotides outside the gene matches: 8. Germline V CDR1 and CDR2: SGHTA, FQGNSA. This CDR3 is built from 17 residues. CDR3 sequence (DNA): TGTGCCAGCAGCTGGGGACAGGGGGCGTCTCAAGGAAACACCATATATTTT. It specifies CASSWGQGASQGNTIYF.